Following are 25 T cell receptor beta chains from one sample sequenced in a study of post-analysis software for immune sequencing data. Study results and limitations: About 5 TRBV segments (TRBV5-6, TRBV5-1 and TRBV20-1 among them) occurred more frequently in patients than in controls.

The TCR beta cDNA libraries carried unique molecular identifiers. TCRdb reprocessed the PCR reads with MiXCR, giving one entry per CDR3 protein. The sample has about 800,000 distinct CDR3 sequences, roughly 29% seen once. Antigen specificity for these receptors is unknown. Sequenced sample: blood. These receptors originate from a girl aged 10-17 years with multiple sclerosis.

The CDR3, as DNA: TGTGCCAGCAGCTTAGCGAGGGGGCTGCGAGGTTCACCCCTCCACTTT. The encoded protein is CASSLARGLRGSPLHF. The rearrangement joins TRBV7-2 to TRBJ1-6; 7 bases fit TRBD1. With 0 bases clipped from V and 9 bases from J, the junction kept 8 bases outside the gene matches. Per germline, CDR1 SGHTA and CDR2 FQGNSA. CDR3 length: 16 residues.

J is TRBJ2-1 and V is TRBV15, with D unclear. Trimming removed 0 bases from V and 2 bases from J, with 11 bases in between. The CDR3 is made up of 16 amino acids. CDR1 LNHNV and CDR2 YYDKDF come from the germline V gene (reference sequence). Here the CDR3 reads CATSRDGVRTYNEQFF. The CDR3 DNA sequence: TGTGCCACCAGCAGAGATGGGGTGAGAACCTACAATGAGCAGTTCTTC.

The genes are TRBV7-2 and TRBJ1-1, with D unresolved. The CDR3 sequence is 14 residues long. CDR1 SGHTA and CDR2 FQGNSA come from the germline V gene. V was clipped by 3 bases and J by 5 bases, with 13 bases between them. This chain's CDR3 is CASSFLRDLTEAFF. The CDR3 region has the DNA TGTGCCAGCAGCTTTCTGAGGGATCTGACTGAAGCTTTCTTT.

This clonotype occurred many times. The gene calls are TRBV5-1 and TRBJ2-1; TRBD2 agrees at 10 bases. CDR3 length equals 16 residues. The ends lost 5 bases at V and 3 bases at J; junction bases unmatched: 8. Germline V gene sequence: CDR1 SGHRS, CDR2 YFSETQ. In nucleotides, the CDR3 is TGCGCCAGCAGTCCCAGATCTAGCGGGAGCTACAATGAGCAGTTCTTC. Protein: CASSPRSSGSYNEQFF.

This clonotype was seen more than once but under ten times. At one end the junction does not follow the germline gene, possibly because of a read error. The V gene is TRBV20-1, the J gene TRBJ2-1; D perhaps matches TRBD1 (6 bases). In germline, CDR1 is DFQATT, CDR2 SNEGSKA (reference sequence). CDR3 length: 14 residues. CDR3 in amino acids: CSARAPGTSGEEFF. CDR3 coding DNA: TGCAGTGCTAGAGCGCCCGGGACATCTGGTGAGGAGTTCTTC.

This clonotype showed up just a few times. The rearrangement links TRBV29-1 to TRBJ2-3; 7 nucleotides match TRBD1. CDR1 is SQVTM, CDR2 ANQGSEA, per germline. CDR3 length: 16 residues. V was clipped by 4 bases and J by 0 bases; unmatched bases: 10. The CDR3 region has the DNA TGCAGCGTTGTCCCGGGACAGAGAATTAGCACAGATACGCAGTATTTT. As protein: CSVVPGQRISTDTQYF.

The chain couples TRBV7-2 to TRBJ2-1; D is tentatively TRBD1 or TRBD2 (5 bases each). Germline V CDR1 and CDR2: SGHTA, FQGNSA. This CDR3 is built from 12 residues. V lost 5 bases to trimming and J lost 8 bases, with 10 bases between them. The CDR3 DNA reads as TGTGCCAGCAGCGGGAGACAGCATGAGCAGTTCTTC. Its protein product is CASSGRQHEQFF.

The chain recombines TRBV7-2 with TRBJ2-1; no clear D gene. The V end lost 1 base, the J end lost 10 bases, and 8 bases lay between the germline ends. Germline CDR1 and CDR2: SGHTA and FQGNSA. The CDR3 sequence is 12 residues long. The CDR3 loop is CASSLEIGEQFF. The CDR3 DNA reads as TGTGCCAGCAGCTTAGAAATCGGAGAGCAGTTCTTC.

The chain uses TRBV7-9 and TRBJ2-7, with 7 positions matching TRBD1. The CDR3 is made up of 13 amino acids. Unmatched junction bases numbered 4, after V lost 5 bases and J lost 3 bases. In germline, CDR1 is SEHNR, CDR2 FQNEAQ (reference sequence). The CDR3 reads CASSIRDSYEQYF. CDR3 in DNA: TGTGCCAGCAGCATCCGGGACAGCTACGAGCAGTACTTC.

The V gene is TRBV3-1, the J gene TRBJ2-1, with TRBD2 matching 12 bases. Germline trimming cut 3 bases from V and 9 bases from J; bases unmatched to any gene: 12. This CDR3 has 17 amino acids. Germline CDR1 is LGHDT and CDR2 is YNNKEL (reference sequence). The CDR3 nucleotides are TGTGCCAGCAGCCAGAGGAGATCCCTAGCGGGGGGGTCTGAGCAGTTCTTC. This codes for CASSQRRSLAGGSEQFF.

This clonotype appeared a few times. The chain is built from TRBV24-1 and TRBJ2-1; 8 nucleotides align to TRBD2. CDR3 length equals 15 residues. V lost 7 bases and J lost 8; bases outside the gene matches: 12. In germline, CDR1 is KGHDR, CDR2 SFDVKD. The CDR3 loop is CATSKAGVMGDEQFF. The CDR3 nucleotides are TGTGCCACCAGCAAAGCGGGAGTGATGGGCGATGAGCAGTTCTTC.

The genes are TRBV6-5 and TRBJ2-1, with D maybe TRBD2 (6 bases). V shed 4 bases and J shed 0 bases, with 22 bases lying between them. The CDR3 runs to 19 residues. Germline V lookup: CDR1 MNHEY, CDR2 SVGAGI. In DNA, the CDR3 is TGTGCCAGCAGTTGGTCGGGGCTCGCGGGACTTAGCTCCTACAATGAGCAGTTCTTC. Protein product: CASSWSGLAGLSSYNEQFF.

V usage is TRBV20-1 and J usage is TRBJ2-2; 8 bases fit TRBD1. The V segment lost 5 bases and the J segment 6 bases; nucleotides outside the gene matches: 8. This CDR3 is built from 14 residues. CDR1 and CDR2 from the germline V gene are DFQATT and SNEGSKA (reference sequence). This CDR3 is CSAYRDRKAGELFF. DNA for the CDR3: TGCAGTGCTTACCGGGACAGGAAGGCCGGGGAGCTGTTTTTT.

There are a few counts of this clonotype. The chain employs TRBV27 and TRBJ2-2; TRBD1 or TRBD2 may be the D gene (7 bases each). Germline V CDR1 and CDR2: MNHEY, SMNVEV (reference sequence). Trimming removed 5 bases from V and 4 bases from J, with 14 bases in between. There are 15 residues in the CDR3. The CDR3 sequence is CASSTTGEGTGELFF. The CDR3 DNA reads as TGTGCCAGCAGTACCACAGGGGAGGGCACCGGGGAGCTGTTTTTT.

The gene calls are TRBV6-4 and TRBJ1-1; 8 nucleotides align to TRBD1. Germline lookup yields CDR1 MRHNA and CDR2 SNTAGT. There are 14 residues in the CDR3. V shed 7 bases, J shed 4 bases, and the junction held 8 bases outside the gene matches. CDR3 sequence (DNA): TGTGCCAGCACCCGGACTCAGGGGGCCACTGAAGCTTTCTTT. It is translated as CASTRTQGATEAFF.

The chain is built from TRBV28 and TRBJ1-1; 9 nucleotides align to TRBD1. Germline CDR1 MDHEN, CDR2 SYDVKM. This CDR3 has 12 residues. The J segment lost 11 bases and the V segment lost 6 bases, leaving 7 bases of the junction unmatched. The CDR3 is CASSTMDRGAFF. For the CDR3, the DNA is TGTGCCAGCAGCACGATGGACAGGGGTGCTTTCTTT.

This clonotype was detected once. The gene calls are TRBV6-5 and TRBJ1-3; no clear D gene. Trimming removed 7 bases at V and 0 bases at J, with 10 bases between. The length of the CDR3 is 14 residues. Germline assignment: CDR1 MNHEY and CDR2 SVGAGI. The CDR3 coding sequence is TGTGCCAGCACCGCGGGCCGCTCTGGAAACACCATATATTTT. Its protein is CASTAGRSGNTIYF.

This clonotype was counted a few times. The V gene is TRBV12-3 or TRBV12-4, the J gene TRBJ1-5; D gene uncertain. There are 14 residues in the CDR3. V lost 6 bases to trimming and J lost 2 bases, with 11 bases between them. The CDR3 DNA is TGTGCCAGCAGCCTATCTTGGGGCAATCAGCCCCAGCATTTT. Translation: CASSLSWGNQPQHF.

The CDR3 DNA sequence: TGTGCCAGCAGTTTCAGCGCGCAGCGCAATGAAAAACTGTTTTTT. Translated: CASSFSAQRNEKLFF. The J gene is TRBJ1-4, the V gene TRBV28; D unresolved. CDR3 length equals 15 residues. Germline CDR1 MDHEN, CDR2 SYDVKM. V lost 3 bases, J lost 5 bases, and 13 bases lay in between.

The CDR3 nucleotides are TGTGCCAGCTCTGCTATAACAGGGCCCCAAGAGACCCAGTACTTC. Encoded protein: CASSAITGPQETQYF. The chain is built from TRBV18 and TRBJ2-5; a possible D gene is TRBD1 (6 bases). V lost 6 bases and J 1 base, leaving 15 bases between the germline ends. The CDR3 sequence is 15 residues long. Germline-derived CDR1 and CDR2 are KGHSH and LQKENI.

Comment on this clonotype: The junction differs from germline at one of its ends, possibly a read error. This chain joins TRBV20-1 and TRBJ2-7; D is possibly TRBD1 (6 bases). The CDR3 loop spans 13 amino acids. The germline V gene encodes CDR1 DFQATT and CDR2 SNEGSKA (reference sequence). CDR3 residues: CSANPTGGHEQYF. The DNA of the CDR3 is TGCAGTGCTAACCCGACTGGGGGCCACGAGCAGTACTTT.

This clonotype was seen repeatedly, ten times or more. V is TRBV29-1 and J is TRBJ1-1; no definite D call. The CDR3 covers 11 residues. V lost 4 bases and J 2 bases, leaving 5 bases between the germline ends. CDR1 and CDR2 (germline): SQVTM, ANQGSEA. The CDR3 loop is CSVGRNTEAFF. CDR3 coding DNA: TGCAGCGTTGGCAGAAACACTGAAGCTTTCTTT.

The CDR3 DNA reads TGCGCCAGCAGCCTGTCCCCCGGGACAGCCAAAAACATTCAGTACTTC. Translation gives CASSLSPGTAKNIQYF. This chain connects TRBV5-1 to TRBJ2-4, with D perhaps assigned TRBD1 or TRBD2 (5 bases each). Trimming pared 4 bases from V and 0 bases from J, leaving 14 bases between. Germline CDR1 SGHRS, CDR2 YFSETQ. This CDR3 has 16 residues.

This clonotype came up a few times. The CDR3 reads CSATPQAGGITDTQYF. The CDR3 nucleotides are TGCAGTGCTACTCCCCAGGCGGGAGGGATCACAGATACGCAGTATTTT. This chain joins TRBV20-1 and TRBJ2-3; 9 bases match TRBD2. V shed 4 bases, J shed 2 bases, and the junction held 10 bases outside the gene matches. CDR3 size: 16 residues. Germline loops: CDR1 DFQATT, CDR2 SNEGSKA (reference sequence).

The chain joins TRBV10-3 to TRBJ1-6, with no clear D. Germline V CDR1 and CDR2: ENHRY, SYGVKD. The ends were cut back, 2 bases at V and 7 bases at J, with 12 bases in the middle. The CDR3 extends over 15 amino acids. The DNA for the CDR3 is TGTGCCATCAGTGAGAATAACCCGGCCAATTCACCCCTCCACTTT. It translates to CAISENNPANSPLHF.